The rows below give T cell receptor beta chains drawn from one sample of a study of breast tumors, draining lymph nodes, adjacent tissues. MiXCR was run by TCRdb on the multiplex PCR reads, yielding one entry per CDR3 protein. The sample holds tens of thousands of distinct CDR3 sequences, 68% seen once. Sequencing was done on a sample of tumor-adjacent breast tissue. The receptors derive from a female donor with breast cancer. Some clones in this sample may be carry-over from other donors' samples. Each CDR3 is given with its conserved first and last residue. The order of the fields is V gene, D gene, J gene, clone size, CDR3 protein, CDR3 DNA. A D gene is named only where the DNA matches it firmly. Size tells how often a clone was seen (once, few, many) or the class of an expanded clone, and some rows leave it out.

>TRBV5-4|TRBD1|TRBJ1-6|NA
CASSSVSGTGSSPLHF
TGTGCCAGCAGCTCGGTCTCAGGGACAGGGAGCTCACCCCTCCACTTT
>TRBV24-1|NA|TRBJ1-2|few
CATSETLQGEYTF
TGTGCCACCAGTGAAACGTTACAGGGAGAGTACACCTTC
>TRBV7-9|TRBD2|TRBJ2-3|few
CASSLLAGDTQYF
TGTGCCAGCAGCTTACTAGCGGGAGATACGCAGTATTTT
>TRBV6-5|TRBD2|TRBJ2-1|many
CAATTGGKRGLSYNEQFF
TGTGCCGCGACAACGGGGGGGAAGCGGGGACTTTCCTACAATGAGCAGTTCTTC
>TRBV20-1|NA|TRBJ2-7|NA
CSARGRAGEQYF
TGCAGTGCTAGAGGCCGTGCCGGGGAGCAGTACTTC
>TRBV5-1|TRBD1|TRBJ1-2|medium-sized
CASSFGQVYGYTF
TGCGCCAGCAGCTTCGGACAGGTCTATGGCTACACCTTC
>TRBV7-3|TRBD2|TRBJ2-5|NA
CASSLWGGVQETQYF
TGTGCCAGCAGCTTATGGGGGGGAGTTCAAGAGACCCAGTACTTC
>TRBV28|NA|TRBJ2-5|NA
CASSLQGLQETQYF
TGTGCCAGCAGTCTCCAGGGACTCCAAGAGACCCAGTACTTC
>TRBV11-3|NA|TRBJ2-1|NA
CASSEQGSYNEQFF
TGTGCCAGCAGCGAACAGGGATCCTACAATGAGCAGTTCTTC
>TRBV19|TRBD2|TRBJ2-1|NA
CASKGGRASEQFF
TGTGCCAGTAAAGGCGGGAGGGCCAGTGAGCAGTTCTTC
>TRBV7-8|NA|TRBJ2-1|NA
CASSPRTRDEQFF
TGTGCCAGCAGCCCCCGGACTCGGGATGAGCAGTTCTTC
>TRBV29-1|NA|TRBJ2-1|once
CSVVLRVFPSSYNEQFF
TGCAGCGTTGTACTTCGGGTATTCCCGAGCTCCTACAATGAGCAGTTCTTC
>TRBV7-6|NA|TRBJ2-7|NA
CASSLLPGVYEQYF
TGTGCCAGCAGCTTACTTCCGGGGGTCTACGAGCAGTACTTC
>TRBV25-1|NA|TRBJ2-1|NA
CASRPPGFNEQFF
TGTGCCAGCAGGCCCCCGGGTTTCAATGAGCAGTTCTTC
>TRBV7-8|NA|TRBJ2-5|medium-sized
CASSLSRWQETQYF
TGTGCCAGCAGCTTAAGTAGGTGGCAAGAGACCCAGTACTTC
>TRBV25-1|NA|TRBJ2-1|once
CASSDSAGEGDRNEQFF
TGTGCCAGCAGTGATTCGGCAGGGGAAGGGGATCGCAATGAGCAGTTCTTC
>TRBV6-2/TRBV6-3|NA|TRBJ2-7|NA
CASSLALYYEQYF
TGTGCCAGCAGCCTTGCCCTTTACTACGAGCAGTACTTC
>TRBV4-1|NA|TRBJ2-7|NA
CASSQSGGQGSYEQYF
TGCGCCAGCAGCCAAAGTGGGGGCCAGGGATCCTACGAGCAGTACTTC
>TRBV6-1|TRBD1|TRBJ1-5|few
CASSGTGGNQPQHF
TGTGCCAGCAGTGGGACAGGGGGCAATCAGCCCCAGCATTTT
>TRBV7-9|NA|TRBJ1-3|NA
CASSKTINTIYF
TGTGCCAGCAGCAAGACCATAAACACCATATATTTT
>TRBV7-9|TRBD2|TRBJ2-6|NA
CASSFSGSFSGANVLTF
TGTGCCAGCAGCTTTAGCGGGAGTTTTTCTGGGGCCAACGTCCTGACTTTC
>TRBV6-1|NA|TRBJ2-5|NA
CASSEIVGRETQYF
TGTGCCAGCAGTGAAATAGTGGGCAGGGAGACCCAGTACTTC
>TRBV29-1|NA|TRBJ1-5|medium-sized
CSVGGGRDQPQHF
TGCAGCGTTGGAGGAGGGAGGGATCAGCCCCAGCATTTT
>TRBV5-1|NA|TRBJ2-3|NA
CASSFDSASTDTQYF
TGCGCCAGCAGCTTTGACTCGGCCAGCACAGATACGCAGTATTTT
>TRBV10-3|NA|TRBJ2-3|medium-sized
CAISESAATDTQYF
TGTGCCATCAGTGAGTCGGCGGCCACAGATACGCAGTATTTT
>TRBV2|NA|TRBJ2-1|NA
CASRVEGARNEQFF
TGTGCCAGCAGGGTTGAAGGGGCAAGAAATGAGCAGTTCTTC
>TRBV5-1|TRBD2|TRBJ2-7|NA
CASSLELAGGEQYF
TGCGCCAGCAGCTTGGAACTAGCGGGTGGAGAGCAGTACTTC
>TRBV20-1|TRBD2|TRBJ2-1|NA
CSARGLAGAYNEQFF
TGCAGTGCTAGAGGGCTAGCGGGAGCGTACAATGAGCAGTTCTTC
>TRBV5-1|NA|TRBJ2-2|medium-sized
CASSSLPQGGGELFF
TGCGCCAGCAGCTCCTTACCTCAGGGCGGTGGGGAGCTGTTTTTT
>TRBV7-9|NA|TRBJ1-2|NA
CASSLPQIGRVGGYTF
TGTGCCAGCAGCTTACCGCAGATTGGCAGGGTTGGTGGCTACACCTTC
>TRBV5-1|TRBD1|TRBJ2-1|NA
CASSPGQGYYNEQFF
TGCGCCAGCAGCCCGGGACAGGGGTATTACAATGAGCAGTTCTTC
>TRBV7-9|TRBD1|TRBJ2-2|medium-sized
CASSPFLSRSGTGGDTGELFF
TGTGCCAGCAGCCCGTTTCTTTCCCGCTCCGGGACAGGAGGCGACACCGGGGAGCTGTTTTTT
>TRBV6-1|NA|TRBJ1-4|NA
CVSSDAGGSGNEKPFF
TGTGTCAGCAGTGATGCGGGGGGCTCGGGGAATGAAAAACCGTTTTTT
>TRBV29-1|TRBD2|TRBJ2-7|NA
CSVASGGTYEQYF
TGCAGCGTTGCCTCGGGGGGAACCTACGAGCAGTACTTC
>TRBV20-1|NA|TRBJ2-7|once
CSARDLGYEQYF
TGCAGTGCGCGGGACCTAGGCTACGAGCAGTACTTC
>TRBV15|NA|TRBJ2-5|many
CATSRYRVGHWEETQYF
TGTGCCACCAGCAGGTACCGCGTAGGACATTGGGAAGAGACCCAGTACTTC
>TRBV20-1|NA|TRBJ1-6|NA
CSARDYRRSSYNSPLHF
TGCAGTGCTAGAGATTACCGGCGGAGCTCCTATAATTCACCCCTCCACTTT
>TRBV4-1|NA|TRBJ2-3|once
CASSRPVSDTQYF
TGCGCCAGCAGCCGGCCAGTGTCAGATACGCAGTATTTT
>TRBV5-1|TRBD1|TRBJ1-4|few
CASSAGQKGEKLFF
TGCGCCAGCAGCGCGGGACAGAAAGGTGAAAAACTGTTTTTT
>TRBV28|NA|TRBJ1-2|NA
CASRAGAGLYGYTF
TGTGCCAGCAGAGCCGGGGCAGGACTCTATGGCTACACCTTC
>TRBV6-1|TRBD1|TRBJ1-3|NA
CASSADRGPGNTIYF
TGTGCCAGCAGCGCAGACAGGGGGCCTGGAAACACCATATATTTT
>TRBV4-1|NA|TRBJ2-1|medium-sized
CASSQDATYNEQFF
TGCGCCAGCAGCCAGGACGCCACCTACAATGAGCAGTTCTTC
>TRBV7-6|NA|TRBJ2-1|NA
CASSLLIGGLGEQFF
TGTGCCAGCAGCTTACTAATCGGGGGGCTAGGGGAGCAGTTCTTC
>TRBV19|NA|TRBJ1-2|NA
CASSIPPSSGYTF
TGTGCCAGTAGTATCCCACCCTCTTCTGGCTACACCTTC